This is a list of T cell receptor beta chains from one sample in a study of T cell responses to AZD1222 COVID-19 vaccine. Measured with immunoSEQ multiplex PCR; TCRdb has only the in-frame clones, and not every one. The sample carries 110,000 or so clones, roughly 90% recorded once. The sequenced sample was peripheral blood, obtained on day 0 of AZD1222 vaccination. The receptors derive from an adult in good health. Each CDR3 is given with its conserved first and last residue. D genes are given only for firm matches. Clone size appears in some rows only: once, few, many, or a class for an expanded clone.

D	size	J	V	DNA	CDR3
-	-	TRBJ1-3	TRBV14	TGTGCCAGCAGCTCCGCGGGGTCTGGAAACACCATATATTTT	CASSSAGSGNTIYF
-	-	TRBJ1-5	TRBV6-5	TGTGCCAGCAAACCGGTAAGGGATAGCAATCAGCCCCAGCATTTT	CASKPVRDSNQPQHF
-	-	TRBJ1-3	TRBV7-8	TGTGCCAGCAGCCTACGGACAGTGGGCTCTGGAAACACCATATATTTT	CASSLRTVGSGNTIYF
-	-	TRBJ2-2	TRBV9	TGTGCCAGCAGCGTAGGAGGAGGGACCGGGGAGCTGTTTTTT	CASSVGGGTGELFF
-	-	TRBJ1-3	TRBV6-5	TGTGCCAGCAGCCGCAACCGCTCTGGAAACACCATATATTTT	CASSRNRSGNTIYF
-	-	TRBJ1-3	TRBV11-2	TGTGCCAGCAGCTTAGAGCCTTACTCTGGAAACACCATATATTTT	CASSLEPYSGNTIYF
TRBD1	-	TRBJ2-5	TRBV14	TGTGCCAGCAGCCTCACGGGACAGGGGTTCCAAGAGACCCAGTACTTC	CASSLTGQGFQETQYF
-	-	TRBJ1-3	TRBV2	TGTGCCAGCAGCTCGACAGGATCTGGAAACACCATATATTTT	CASSSTGSGNTIYF
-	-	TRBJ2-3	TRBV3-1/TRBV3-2	TGTGCCAGCAGCCAAGGGGTTAAGTGGATGGGCACAGATACGCAGTATTTT	CASSQGVKWMGTDTQYF
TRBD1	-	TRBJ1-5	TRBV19	TGTGCCAGTAGTAGGAACTTGGGACAGGGGGCAAGGAGCAATCAGCCCCAGCATTTT	CASSRNLGQGARSNQPQHF
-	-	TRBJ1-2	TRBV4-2	TGTGCCAGCAGCCAAGATAGAGTACGAGACCCTTGGGGCTACACCTTC	CASSQDRVRDPWGYTF
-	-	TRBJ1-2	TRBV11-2	TGTGCCAGCAGCTTAGCGGGGGGGCCCCCTTCCACTCGTGGCTACACCTTC	CASSLAGGPPSTRGYTF
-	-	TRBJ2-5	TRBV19	TGTGCCAGTAAAGACAGCGGCTTGGTGGAGACCCAGTACTTC	CASKDSGLVETQYF
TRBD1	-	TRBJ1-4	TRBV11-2	TGTGCCAGCAGCTCAGGTAACAGGGGGCCTGGCGAAAAACTGTTTTTT	CASSSGNRGPGEKLFF
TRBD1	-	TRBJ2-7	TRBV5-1	TGCGCCAGCAGCGTTGACAGGGTTGCTGGGTTAGGGCAGTACTTC	CASSVDRVAGLGQYF
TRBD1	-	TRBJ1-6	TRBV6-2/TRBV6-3	TGTGCCAGCAGTTACGTAATCGGGACAGGGGATTCACCCCTCCACTTT	CASSYVIGTGDSPLHF
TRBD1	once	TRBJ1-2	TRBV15	TGTGCCACCAGCAGAGTCACCGGGACAGGGAGCTATGGCTACACCTTC	CATSRVTGTGSYGYTF
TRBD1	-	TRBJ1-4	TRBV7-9	TGTGCCAGCAGCCCGGGACAGGGAGGTGAAAAACTGTTTTTT	CASSPGQGGEKLFF
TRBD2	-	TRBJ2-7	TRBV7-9	TGTGCCAGCAGCGACCGCGGGGGGCGGGTGGAGGAGCAGTACTTC	CASSDRGGRVEEQYF
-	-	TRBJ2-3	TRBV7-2	TGTGCCAGCAGCCTCGCTATGGGTACCACAGATACGCAGTATTTT	CASSLAMGTTDTQYF
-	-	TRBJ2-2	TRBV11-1	TGTGCCAGCAGCTTAGGGGGCAGATACACCGGGGAGCTGTTTTTT	CASSLGGRYTGELFF
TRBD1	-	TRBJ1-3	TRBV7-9	TGTGCCAGCAGCTTAGCGGGACGGGACAGGGGACGCGGCACCATATATTTT	CASSLAGRDRGRGTIYF
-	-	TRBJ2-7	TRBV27	TGTGCCAGCAGTGGTGCAGGTATACTCCACGAGCAGTACTTC	CASSGAGILHEQYF
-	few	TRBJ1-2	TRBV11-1	TGTGCCAGCAGCAGACGGTTAGCTAACTATGGCTACACCTTC	CASSRRLANYGYTF
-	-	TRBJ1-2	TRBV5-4	TGTGCCAGCAGCTTGGACAGAGCTAACTATGGCTACACCTTC	CASSLDRANYGYTF
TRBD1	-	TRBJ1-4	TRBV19	TGTGCCAGTAGTACGGGGACAGGGGCAACTAATGAAAAACTGTTTTTT	CASSTGTGATNEKLFF
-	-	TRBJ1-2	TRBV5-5	TGTGCCAGCAGCTTGGACGGTCAAAACTATGGCTACACCTTC	CASSLDGQNYGYTF
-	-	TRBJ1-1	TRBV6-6	TGTGCCAGCAGGTCCTCGTCGATGGGCATGAACACTGAAGCTTTCTTT	CASRSSSMGMNTEAFF